The 24 T cell receptor beta chains given below trace back to one sample, sequenced in a study of T-cell reconstitution after alpha-beta-depleted transplantation in children. A library of TCRbeta sequences, prepared with unique molecular identifiers, was generated. From the PCR reads, TCRdb called clonotypes with MiXCR, one entry per CDR3 protein. This table has 600,000 to 700,000 distinct CDR3 sequences, approximately 17% appearing once. This sample comprised PBMCs from the stem cell graft donor, obtained from the stem cell graft. All receptors come from a human donor who donated a stem cell graft to a child with acute myeloid leukemia.

Many counts were recorded for this clonotype. V and J are TRBV29-1 and TRBJ1-2; possibly TRBD1 for D (6 bases). The V and J ends lost 6 bases and 12 bases respectively, with 14 bases between them. The CDR3 contains 10 residues. Germline values: CDR1 SQVTM, CDR2 ANQGSEA. CDR3 nucleotide sequence: TGCAGCGTCGACCGGGACAAGAACACCTTC. Translating it yields CSVDRDKNTF.

This clonotype has more than one count but fewer than ten. The CDR3 loop reads CASRATGKNIQYF. CDR3 bases: TGTGCCAGCAGGGCGACCGGCAAAAACATTCAGTACTTC. The chain couples TRBV27 to TRBJ2-4, with D hard to call. This CDR3 is built from 13 residues. CDR1 and CDR2 (germline): MNHEY, SMNVEV (reference sequence). The ends were cut back, 6 bases at V and 3 bases at J, with 9 bases in the middle.

A few counts support this clonotype. The V and J genes are TRBV12-3 or TRBV12-4 and TRBJ2-7; D perhaps matches TRBD1 (6 bases). Trimming took off 0 bases at V and 8 bases at J, with 14 bases between the two ends. CDR3 length equals 14 residues. The CDR3 sequence is CASSLAGGDFQQYF. The DNA of the CDR3 is TGTGCCAGCAGTTTAGCAGGGGGTGACTTTCAGCAGTACTTC.

V is TRBV27 and J is TRBJ1-2; tentatively, D is TRBD1 (5 bases). The CDR3 contains 13 residues. The germline V gene has CDR1 MNHEY and CDR2 SMNVEV (reference sequence). Trimming removed 6 bases at V and 5 bases at J, with 13 bases between. The CDR3 loop reads CASRSGGLYGYTF. The CDR3 DNA reads as TGTGCCAGCAGGTCTGGGGGATTGTATGGCTACACCTTC.

This clonotype showed up many times. The chain uses TRBV20-1 and TRBJ2-3, with 9 nucleotides matching TRBD2. Per germline, CDR1 DFQATT and CDR2 SNEGSKA (reference sequence). The junction had 2 bases not matched to a gene; V was cut back by 1 base and J by 0 bases. This CDR3 is 15 amino acids long. This CDR3 reads CSARGGTSSTDTQYF. DNA for the CDR3: TGCAGTGCTAGAGGCGGGACTAGCAGCACAGATACGCAGTATTTT.

The V gene is TRBV28, the J gene TRBJ1-5; D call uncertain. From germline, CDR1 is MDHEN and CDR2 SYDVKM. The CDR3 covers 13 residues. V shed 5 bases and J shed 5 bases, with 10 bases lying between them. CDR3 sequence reads: CASSVSYHQPQHF. Here the CDR3 DNA reads TGTGCCAGCAGTGTATCTTATCATCAGCCCCAGCATTTT.

There are a few counts of this clonotype. V usage is TRBV11-3 and J usage is TRBJ2-1; D possibly matches TRBD1 or TRBD2 (6 bases each). CDR1 is SGHNT, CDR2 YENEEA, per germline. The CDR3 loop spans 17 amino acids. Trimming left V 4 bases short and J 0 bases short, with 16 bases between. The CDR3 DNA follows: TGTGCCAGCAGCTCACGGGGGCCCACGAGCTCCTACAATGAGCAGTTCTTC. Encoded protein: CASSSRGPTSSYNEQFF.

The CDR3 here is CASSLGGGPNTEAFF. The CDR3 region has the DNA TGCGCCAGCAGCTTGGGGGGTGGCCCAAACACTGAAGCTTTCTTT. The chain joins TRBV5-1 to TRBJ1-1; D is unclear. Trimming shortened V by 0 bases and J by 2 bases, and 11 bases separated the two germline ends. CDR1 and CDR2 from the germline V gene are SGHRS and YFSETQ. The CDR3 runs to 15 residues.

This clonotype was seen many times. The chain recombines TRBV20-1 with TRBJ2-1, with a weak D call TRBD2 (7 bases). The V gene lost 0 bases and the J gene lost 0 bases, with 15 bases spanning the gap. Germline-derived CDR1 and CDR2 are DFQATT and SNEGSKA (reference sequence). The CDR3 is made up of 17 amino acids. Here the CDR3 DNA reads TGCAGTGCTAGAGATAATGCGGGGGCCCACTCCTACAATGAGCAGTTCTTC. It is translated as CSARDNAGAHSYNEQFF.

This clonotype was seen only a few times. CDR3 DNA sequence: TGTGCCACCAGTGATTTGCGAGGCTATGAGCAGTTCTTC. It is translated as CATSDLRGYEQFF. The V gene is TRBV24-1, the J gene TRBJ2-1; no clear D gene. The CDR3 extends over 13 amino acids. Germline V lookup: CDR1 KGHDR, CDR2 SFDVKD. Trimming shortened V by 0 bases and J by 8 bases, and 7 bases separated the two germline ends.

The rearrangement uses TRBV12-3 or TRBV12-4 and TRBJ2-2; tentative D call: TRBD2 (6 bases). The CDR3 has 14 amino acids. With 5 bases removed from V and 4 bases from J, the gap between germline ends came to 11 bases. The CDR3: CASSGGNPTGELFF. For the CDR3, the DNA is TGTGCCAGCAGTGGGGGGAATCCCACCGGGGAGCTGTTTTTT.

This clonotype was recorded once. With a much larger clone just one base away, this may be a read error. The chain carries TRBV5-1 and TRBJ2-1; perhaps D is TRBD1 or TRBD2 (5 bases each). Germline-derived CDR1 and CDR2 are SGHRS and YFSETQ. There are 13 residues in the CDR3. In DNA form, the CDR3 reads TGCGCCAGCGGCTCCGGGACGGGCAATGACCAGTTCTTC. Amino acid sequence: CASGSGTGNDQFF. Variable domain in full (rest from reference TRBV5-1 and TRBJ2-1): KAGVTQTPRYLIKTRGQQVTLSCSPISGHRSVSWYQQTPGQGLQFLFEYFSETQRNKGNFPGRFSGRQFSNSRSEMNVSTLELGDSALYLCASGSGTGNDQFFGPGTRLTVL.

In its sample, this clonotype was seen many times. The V and J genes are TRBV20-1 and TRBJ2-1; TRBD1 might be the D (5 bases). The V gene's germline CDR1 is DFQATT and CDR2 SNEGSKA (reference sequence). This CDR3 comprises 16 residues. V lost 1 base, J lost 9 bases, and 22 bases lay in between. The CDR3 sequence: CSARGGRVVLQAEQFF. The CDR3 coding sequence is TGCAGTGCTAGAGGGGGCAGAGTAGTCTTGCAGGCTGAGCAGTTCTTC.

This clonotype was picked up many times. The rearrangement uses TRBV20-1 and TRBJ1-5; D may be TRBD1 (6 bases). Trimming shortened V by 4 bases and J by 1 base, and 14 bases separated the two germline ends. Germline CDR1 and CDR2: DFQATT and SNEGSKA (reference sequence). This CDR3 is 15 amino acids long. Here the CDR3 DNA reads TGCAGTGCTACCCCCCGGACAGCCAGCAATCAGCCCCAGCATTTT. This sequence encodes CSATPRTASNQPQHF.

This clonotype was recorded at least ten times. The chain employs TRBV20-1 and TRBJ2-1; the D gene is possibly TRBD2 (6 bases). This CDR3 contains 12 residues. Trimming pared 6 bases from V and 6 bases from J, leaving 12 bases between. Germline CDR1 and CDR2: DFQATT and SNEGSKA (reference sequence). In DNA, the CDR3 is TGCAGTGCCCGACGGGGGACCAATGAGCAGTTCTTC. It encodes CSARRGTNEQFF.

There are many counts of this clonotype. The gene calls are TRBV29-1 and TRBJ2-3, with D possibly TRBD1 on 6 matching bases. V lost 4 bases and J lost 4, with 9 bases in between. Germline V CDR1 and CDR2: SQVTM, ANQGSEA. The CDR3 covers 12 residues. CDR3: CSVVRGPDTQYF. In DNA form, the CDR3 reads TGCAGCGTTGTCAGGGGTCCAGATACGCAGTATTTT.

This clonotype was seen only once. The chain recombines TRBV15 with TRBJ2-4, with 9 bases identical to TRBD1. The ends lost 2 bases at V and 0 bases at J; junction bases unmatched: 8. Germline V lookup: CDR1 LNHNV, CDR2 YYDKDF (reference sequence). This CDR3 comprises 18 residues. CDR3 sequence reads: CATSRSPGQGIAKNIQYF. DNA for the CDR3: TGTGCCACCAGCAGATCGCCAGGACAGGGGATAGCCAAAAACATTCAGTACTTC.

The gene calls are TRBV6-1 and TRBJ2-3; D is perhaps TRBD1 (6 bases). The CDR3 sequence is 15 residues long. Between the trimmed V and J ends, which lost 8 bases and 4 bases, there was a span of 19 bases. Per the germline V gene, CDR1 is MNHNS and CDR2 is SASEGT. In nucleotides, the CDR3 is TGTGCCAGCTTATATCGGGACAACGGCGCAGATACGCAGTATTTT. Its protein is CASLYRDNGADTQYF.

The sample holds many counts of this clonotype. The chain has TRBV29-1 and TRBJ2-7, with a possible D match to TRBD1 (5 bases). The CDR3 runs 13 residues. Trimming shortened V by 6 bases and J by 4 bases, and 16 bases separated the two germline ends. Germline V gene lookup returns CDR1 SQVTM and CDR2 ANQGSEA. This CDR3 is CSVLRQGIYEQYF. In DNA, the CDR3 is TGCAGCGTCCTGAGGCAGGGTATTTACGAGCAGTACTTC.

This clonotype was seen ten or more times. The chain couples TRBV12-3 or TRBV12-4 to TRBJ2-2, with 8 bases that match TRBD1. This CDR3 region has 14 residues. After removal of 6 bases from V and 4 bases from J, the junction contained 4 bases not matched to a gene. For the CDR3, the DNA is TGTGCCAGCAGCCAGGACAGGGCCACCGGGGAGCTGTTTTTT. Translated: CASSQDRATGELFF.

The chain carries TRBV20-1 and TRBJ1-4; 7 bases map to TRBD1. The V gene's germline CDR1 is DFQATT and CDR2 SNEGSKA (reference sequence). The junction had 8 bases not matched to a gene; V was cut back by 4 bases and J by 0 bases. This CDR3 is 16 amino acids long. As DNA, the CDR3 is TGCAGTGCTAAAGACAGGGCCTCCGCAACTAATGAAAAACTGTTTTTT. It yields the protein CSAKDRASATNEKLFF.

This clonotype was seen ten or more times. This chain connects TRBV12-3 or TRBV12-4 to TRBJ1-1; 8 bases are a match to TRBD1. J was trimmed by 1 base and V by 7 bases; bases with no gene match: 5. This CDR3 has 14 amino acids. The CDR3 protein is CASIQGAANTEAFF. DNA for the CDR3: TGTGCCAGCATCCAGGGGGCAGCGAACACTGAAGCTTTCTTT.

This clonotype came up many times. The junction and the germline gene differ at one end; a read error may be behind it. The rearrangement uses TRBV20-1 and TRBJ1-1; D is unclear. Germline CDR1 DFQATT, CDR2 SNEGSKA (reference sequence). The CDR3 runs to 14 residues. The CDR3 sequence: CSAGEAGMNTEAFF. CDR3 coding DNA: TGCAGTGCTGGAGAGGCAGGAATGAACACTGAAGCTTTCTTT.

This chain connects TRBV7-7 to TRBJ2-7; D call uncertain. Trimming removed 5 bases from V and 0 bases from J, with 11 bases in between. Germline CDR1 is SSHAT and CDR2 is FNYEAQ (reference sequence). The CDR3 runs 14 residues. The CDR3, as DNA: TGTGCCAGCAGCGTGGACGGTACCTCCTACGAGCAGTACTTC. Amino acid sequence: CASSVDGTSYEQYF.